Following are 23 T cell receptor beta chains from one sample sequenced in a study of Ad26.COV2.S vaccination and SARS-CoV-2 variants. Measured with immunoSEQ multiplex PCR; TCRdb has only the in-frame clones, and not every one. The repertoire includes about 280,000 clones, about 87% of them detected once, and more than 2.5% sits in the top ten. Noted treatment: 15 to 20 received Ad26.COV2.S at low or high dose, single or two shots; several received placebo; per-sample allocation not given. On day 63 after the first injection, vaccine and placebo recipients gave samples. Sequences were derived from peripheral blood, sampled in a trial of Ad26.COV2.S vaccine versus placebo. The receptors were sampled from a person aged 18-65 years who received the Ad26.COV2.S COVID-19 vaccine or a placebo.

The CDR3 sequence is CASSATGTGVVHEQYF. In DNA form, the CDR3 reads TGTGCCAGCAGCGCCACCGGGACAGGGGTCGTCCACGAGCAGTACTTC. V and J are TRBV7-2 and TRBJ2-7; 10 bases match TRBD1. The length of the CDR3 is 16 residues. Germline CDR1 reads SGHTA; CDR2 reads FQGNSA. The trim removed 5 bases at V and 5 bases at J, leaving 12 bases unmatched.

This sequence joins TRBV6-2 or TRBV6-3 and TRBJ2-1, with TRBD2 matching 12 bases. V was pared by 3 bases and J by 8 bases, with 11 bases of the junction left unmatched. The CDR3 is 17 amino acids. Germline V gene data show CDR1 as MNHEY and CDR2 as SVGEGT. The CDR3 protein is CASSYRLAGGGTHEQFF. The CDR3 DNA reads TGTGCCAGCAGTTATCGGCTAGCGGGAGGGGGGACCCATGAGCAGTTCTTC.

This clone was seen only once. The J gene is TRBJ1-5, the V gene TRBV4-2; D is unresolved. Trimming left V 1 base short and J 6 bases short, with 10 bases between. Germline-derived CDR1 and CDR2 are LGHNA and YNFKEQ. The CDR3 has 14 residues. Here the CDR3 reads CASSQVGELQPQHF. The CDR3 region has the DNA TGTGCCAGCAGCCAAGTTGGAGAGCTTCAGCCCCAGCATTTT.

CDR3: CATINLEGMGGLYTF. DNA for the CDR3: TGTGCCACCATTAATCTAGAGGGAATGGGGGGGCTTTACACCTTC. The chain combines TRBV28 with TRBJ1-2; D is perhaps TRBD1 (6 bases). Germline V gene lookup returns CDR1 MDHEN and CDR2 SYDVKM. The CDR3 extends over 15 amino acids. V was clipped by 10 bases and J by 11 bases, with 29 bases between them.

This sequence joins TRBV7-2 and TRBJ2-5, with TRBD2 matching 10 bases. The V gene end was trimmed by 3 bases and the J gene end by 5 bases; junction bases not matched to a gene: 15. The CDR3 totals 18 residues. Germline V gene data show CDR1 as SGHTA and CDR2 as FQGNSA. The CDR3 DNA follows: TGTGCCAGCAGCTTTGGTTCGCTAGCGGGGGCCCCGGGGGAGACCCAGTACTTC. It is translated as CASSFGSLAGAPGETQYF.

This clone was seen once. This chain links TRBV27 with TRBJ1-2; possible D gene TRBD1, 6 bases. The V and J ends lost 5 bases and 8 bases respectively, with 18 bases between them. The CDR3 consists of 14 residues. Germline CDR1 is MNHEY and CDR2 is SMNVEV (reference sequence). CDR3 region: CASSRRQGRLGYTF. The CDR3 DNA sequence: TGTGCCAGCAGTCGTCGGCAGGGGCGGCTGGGCTACACCTTC.

CDR3 sequence reads: CASSLPPGLNTEAFF. The CDR3 DNA sequence: TGTGCCAGCAGTTTACCTCCGGGATTGAACACTGAAGCTTTCTTT. This chain connects TRBV27 to TRBJ1-1; D gene ambiguous. This CDR3 spans 15 amino acids. V lost 2 bases and J 0 bases, leaving 10 bases between the germline ends. In germline, CDR1 is MNHEY, CDR2 SMNVEV (reference sequence).

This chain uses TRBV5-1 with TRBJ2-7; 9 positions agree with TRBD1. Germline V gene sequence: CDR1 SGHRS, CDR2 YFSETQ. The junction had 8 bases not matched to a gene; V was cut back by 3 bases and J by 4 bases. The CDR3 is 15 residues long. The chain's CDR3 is CASSSSGTGLYEQYF. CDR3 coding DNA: TGCGCCAGCAGCTCCTCCGGGACAGGGTTATACGAGCAGTACTTC.

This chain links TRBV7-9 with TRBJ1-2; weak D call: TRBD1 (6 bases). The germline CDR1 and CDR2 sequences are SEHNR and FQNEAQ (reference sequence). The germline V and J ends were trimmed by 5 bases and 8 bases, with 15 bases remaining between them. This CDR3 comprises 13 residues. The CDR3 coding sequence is TGTGCCAGCAGCCCAAACAGGGTAGGCGGCTACACCTTC. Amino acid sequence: CASSPNRVGGYTF.

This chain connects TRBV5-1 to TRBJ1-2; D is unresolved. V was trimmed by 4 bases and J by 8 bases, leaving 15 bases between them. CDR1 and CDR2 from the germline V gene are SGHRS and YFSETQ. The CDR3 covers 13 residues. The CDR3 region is CASSLATTGGYTF. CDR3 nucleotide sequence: TGCGCCAGCAGCCTGGCAACTACCGGCGGCTACACCTTC.

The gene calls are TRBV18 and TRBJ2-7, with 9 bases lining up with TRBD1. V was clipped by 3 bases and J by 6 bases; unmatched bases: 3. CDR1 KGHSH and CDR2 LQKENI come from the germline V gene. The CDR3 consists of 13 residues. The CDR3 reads CASSPGQGTEQYF. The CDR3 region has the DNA TGTGCCAGCTCACCTGGACAGGGGACCGAGCAGTACTTC. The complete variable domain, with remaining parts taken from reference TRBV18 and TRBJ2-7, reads NAGVMQNPRHLVRRRGQEARLRCSPMKGHSHVYWYRQLPEEGLKFMVYLQKENIIDESGMPKERFSAEFPKEGPSILRIQQVVRGDSAAYFCASSPGQGTEQYFGPGTRLTVT.

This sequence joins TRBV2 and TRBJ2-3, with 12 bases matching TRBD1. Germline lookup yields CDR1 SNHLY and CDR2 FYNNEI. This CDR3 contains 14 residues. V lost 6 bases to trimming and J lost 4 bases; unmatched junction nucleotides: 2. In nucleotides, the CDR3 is TGTGCCAGCAGGGGGACAGGGGGCGCAGATACGCAGTATTTT. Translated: CASRGTGGADTQYF.

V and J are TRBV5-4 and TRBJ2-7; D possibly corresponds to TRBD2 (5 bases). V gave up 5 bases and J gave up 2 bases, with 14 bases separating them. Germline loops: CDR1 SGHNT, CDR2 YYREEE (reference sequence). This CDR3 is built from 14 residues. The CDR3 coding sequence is TGTGCCAGCAGGCGGGCCACCGGGCCCTACGAGCAGTACTTC. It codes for CASRRATGPYEQYF.

The CDR3 here is CASGLGREGFYEQYF. CDR3 in DNA: TGTGCTAGTGGACTTGGGCGGGAGGGTTTCTACGAGCAGTACTTC. The genes are TRBV12-5 and TRBJ2-7; 9 nucleotides align to TRBD2. CDR1 LGHNT and CDR2 FRNRAP come from the germline V gene. The CDR3 sequence is 15 residues long. Trimming at V came to 6 bases and at J to 3 bases, leaving 9 bases not matched to a gene.

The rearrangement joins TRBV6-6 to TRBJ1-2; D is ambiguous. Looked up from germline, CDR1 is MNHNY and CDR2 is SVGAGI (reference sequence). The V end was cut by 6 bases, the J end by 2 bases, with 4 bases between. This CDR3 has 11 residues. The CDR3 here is CASRDNYGYTF. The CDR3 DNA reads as TGTGCCAGCAGGGACAACTATGGCTACACCTTC.

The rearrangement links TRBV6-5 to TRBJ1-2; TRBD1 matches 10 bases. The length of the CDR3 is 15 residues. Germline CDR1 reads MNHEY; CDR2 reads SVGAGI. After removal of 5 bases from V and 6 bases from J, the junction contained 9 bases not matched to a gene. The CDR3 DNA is TGTGCCAGCAGTCGAGGGACAGGGGACCCAAATGGCTACACCTTC. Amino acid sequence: CASSRGTGDPNGYTF.

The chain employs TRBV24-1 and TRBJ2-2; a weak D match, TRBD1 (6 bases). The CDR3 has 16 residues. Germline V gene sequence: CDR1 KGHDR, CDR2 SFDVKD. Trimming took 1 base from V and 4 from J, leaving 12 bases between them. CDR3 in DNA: TGTGCCACCAGTGATTTAGTGGACAGTCTCACCGGGGAGCTGTTTTTT. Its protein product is CATSDLVDSLTGELFF.

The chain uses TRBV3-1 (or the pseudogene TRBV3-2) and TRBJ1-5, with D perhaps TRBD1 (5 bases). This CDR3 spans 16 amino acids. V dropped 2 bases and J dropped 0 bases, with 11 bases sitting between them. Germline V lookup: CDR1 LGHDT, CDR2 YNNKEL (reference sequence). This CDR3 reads CASSQSPGVSNQPQHF. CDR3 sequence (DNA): TGTGCCAGCAGCCAAAGCCCGGGGGTTAGCAATCAGCCCCAGCATTTT.

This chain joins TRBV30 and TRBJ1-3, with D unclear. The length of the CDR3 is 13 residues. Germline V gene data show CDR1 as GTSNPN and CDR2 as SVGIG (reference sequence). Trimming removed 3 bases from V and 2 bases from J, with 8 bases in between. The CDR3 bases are TGTGCCTGGAGCGCGTCGCCTGGAAACACCATATATTTT. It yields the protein CAWSASPGNTIYF.

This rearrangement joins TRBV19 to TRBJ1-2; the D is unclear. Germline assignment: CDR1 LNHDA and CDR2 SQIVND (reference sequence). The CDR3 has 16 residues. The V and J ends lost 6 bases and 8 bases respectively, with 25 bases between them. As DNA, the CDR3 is TGTGCCAGTAGCCCCCACAAGATTTTAAAAGTGGGGGGCTACACCTTC. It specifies CASSPHKILKVGGYTF.

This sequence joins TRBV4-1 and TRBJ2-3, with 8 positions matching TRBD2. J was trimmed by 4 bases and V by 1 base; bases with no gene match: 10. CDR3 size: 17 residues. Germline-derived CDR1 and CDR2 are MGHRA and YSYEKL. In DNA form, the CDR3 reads TGCGCCAGCAGCCAAGTGAAGCGGGAGAAACCTTCAGATACGCAGTATTTT. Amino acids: CASSQVKREKPSDTQYF.

The DNA for the CDR3 is TGCGCCAGCAGCCAAGTTCCCCGGGGTGGTGGTGGCTACACCTTC. This gives the protein CASSQVPRGGGGYTF. This rearrangement joins TRBV4-3 to TRBJ1-2, with D hard to call. The CDR3 is made up of 15 amino acids. Germline V gives CDR1 LGHNA, CDR2 YSLEER. Trimming shortened V by 1 base and J by 7 bases, and 16 bases separated the two germline ends.

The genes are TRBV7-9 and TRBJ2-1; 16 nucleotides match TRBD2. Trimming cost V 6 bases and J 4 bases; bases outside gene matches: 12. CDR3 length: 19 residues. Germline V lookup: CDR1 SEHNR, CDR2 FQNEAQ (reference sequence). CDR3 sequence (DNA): TGTGCCAGCAGTACACCGGGACTAGCGGGGGGGTACCTTTACAATGAGCAGTTCTTC. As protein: CASSTPGLAGGYLYNEQFF.